This T cell receptor beta chain was observed in a study of blood T cell repertoires in COVID-19. Original processing notes: Reference gene primer amplification gave estimated nucleated cell counts. Here immunoSEQ multiplex PCR was the method, and the copy in TCRdb shows in-frame clones only, minus some. V, J and clone size are those of that table, while D and trimming were read from the DNA. The sample carries roughly 200,000 clones, less than 85% recorded once. CDR1 and CDR2 (germline): LGHNA, YNFKEQ. Germline trimming cut 3 bases from V and 3 bases from J; bases unmatched to any gene: 12. The CDR3 runs to 19 residues.

The chain links TRBV4-2 to TRBJ2-3; 13 bases are a match to TRBD2. This TCR came from an older woman with acute or convalescent COVID-19. The sample was peripheral blood. The CDR3 DNA is TGTGCCAGCAGCCAGGAAGGGACTAGCGGGATTACTGGGACAGATACGCAGTATTTT. Its translation: CASSQEGTSGITGTDTQYF.